This TCR beta chain was captured in a study of graft-versus-host responses after intestinal transplantation. Study-level results: Early post-transplant declines in HvG were associated with peak levels of circulating GvH clones. Graft-donor T cell macrochimerism coincided with high graft-versus-host to host-versus-graft clonal ratios in allografts.

TCRdb's copy holds only in-frame clones and misses some; the assay was immunoSEQ multiplex PCR. The repertoire holds 95,000 to 110,000 clones, with roughly nine tenths as singletons. Turning to this clone: As yet, its antigen is unknown.

V trimming: 5 bases; J trimming: 4 bases; junction bases outside the gene matches: 11. The CDR3 is 16 residues long. Germline V lookup: CDR1 MDHEN, CDR2 SYDVKM. Sequencing was performed on unstimulated CD4+ T cells sorted from spleen or lymph node cells, taken before intestinal transplant. The genes are TRBV28 and TRBJ1-2, with 9 bases that match TRBD1. The receptor's source is a human donor who received an intestinal transplant. CDR3 residues: CASSETSPGQGYGYTF. In DNA form, the CDR3 reads TGTGCCAGCAGTGAGACCTCCCCGGGACAGGGCTATGGCTACACCTTC.